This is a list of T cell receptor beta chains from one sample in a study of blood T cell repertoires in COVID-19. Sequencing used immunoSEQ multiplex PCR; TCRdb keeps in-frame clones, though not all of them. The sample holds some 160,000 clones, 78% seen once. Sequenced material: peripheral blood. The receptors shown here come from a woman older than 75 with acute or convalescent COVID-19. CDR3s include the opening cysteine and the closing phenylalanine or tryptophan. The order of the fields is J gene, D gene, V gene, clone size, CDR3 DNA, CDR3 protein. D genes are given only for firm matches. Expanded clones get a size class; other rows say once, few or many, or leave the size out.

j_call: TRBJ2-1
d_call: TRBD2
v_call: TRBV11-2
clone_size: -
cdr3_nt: TGTGCCAGCAGTTCCGGGACTAGCGGGAGAATAAGCAATGAGCAGTTCTTC
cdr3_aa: CASSSGTSGRISNEQFF

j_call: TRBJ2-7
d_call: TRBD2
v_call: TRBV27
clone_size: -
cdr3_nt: TGTGCCAGCAAAGGACTAGCGGGAGTCTACGAGCAGTACTTC
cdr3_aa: CASKGLAGVYEQYF

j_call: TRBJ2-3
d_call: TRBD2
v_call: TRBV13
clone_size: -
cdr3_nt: TGTGCCAGCAGCCAAGCGGGAGGCCCACGGGATACGCAGTATTTT
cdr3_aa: CASSQAGGPRDTQYF

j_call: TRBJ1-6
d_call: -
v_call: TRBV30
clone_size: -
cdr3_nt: TGTGCCTGGACCCCGGGGAATTCACCCCTCCACTTT
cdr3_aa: CAWTPGNSPLHF

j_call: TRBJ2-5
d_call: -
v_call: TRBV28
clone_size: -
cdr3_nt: TGTGCCAGCAGTTTATCGGTAGAGACCCAGTACTTC
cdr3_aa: CASSLSVETQYF

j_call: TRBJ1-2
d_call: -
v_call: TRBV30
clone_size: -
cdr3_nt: TGTGCCTGGACCTCGACAGGCTATGGCTACACCTTC
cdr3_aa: CAWTSTGYGYTF

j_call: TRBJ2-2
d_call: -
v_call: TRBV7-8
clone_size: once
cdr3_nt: TGTGCCAGCAGCCCGGGGGTGGGCACCGGGGAGCTGTTTTTT
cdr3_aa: CASSPGVGTGELFF

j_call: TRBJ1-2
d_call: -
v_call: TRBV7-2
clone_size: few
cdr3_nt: TGTGCCAGCAGCCCTAGCCACCTAATCGGCGGAGGCTACACCTTC
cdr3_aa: CASSPSHLIGGGYTF

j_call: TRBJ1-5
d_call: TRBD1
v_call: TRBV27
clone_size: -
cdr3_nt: TGTGCCAGCAGTTTAACCGGGACAGGGAGGAATCAGCCCCAGCATTTT
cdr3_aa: CASSLTGTGRNQPQHF

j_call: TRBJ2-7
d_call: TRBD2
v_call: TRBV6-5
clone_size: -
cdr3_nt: TGTGCCAGCAGTTACGGGCGGGAGGGCGTGAAGCAGTACTTC
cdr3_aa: CASSYGREGVKQYF

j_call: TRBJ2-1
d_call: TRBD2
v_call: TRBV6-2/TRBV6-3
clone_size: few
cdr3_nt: TGTGCCAGCAGTTATTGGCCCAGCGGGGGCTTCAATGAGCAGTTCTTC
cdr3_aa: CASSYWPSGGFNEQFF

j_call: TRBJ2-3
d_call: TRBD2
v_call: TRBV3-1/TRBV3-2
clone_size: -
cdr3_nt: TGTGCCAGCAGCCAAGATAACGCGGGGGACACAGATACGCAGTATTTT
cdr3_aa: CASSQDNAGDTDTQYF

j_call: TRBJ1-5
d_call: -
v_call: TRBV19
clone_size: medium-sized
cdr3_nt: TGTGCCAGTAGGCCTCTAGGTCAGCCCCAGCATTTT
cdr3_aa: CASRPLGQPQHF

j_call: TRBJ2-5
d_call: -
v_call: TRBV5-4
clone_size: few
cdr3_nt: TGTGCCAGCAGCTTGATTCACAGCCAAGAGACCCAGTACTTC
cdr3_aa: CASSLIHSQETQYF

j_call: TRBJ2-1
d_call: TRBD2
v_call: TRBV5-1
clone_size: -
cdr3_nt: TGCGCCAGCAGCCTCGGACTAGCGGGGGGAAATGAGCAGTTCTTC
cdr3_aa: CASSLGLAGGNEQFF

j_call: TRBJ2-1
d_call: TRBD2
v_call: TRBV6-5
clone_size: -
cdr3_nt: TGTGCCACATCACTAGCGGGGGGCTACAATGAGCAGTTCTTC
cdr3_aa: CATSLAGGYNEQFF

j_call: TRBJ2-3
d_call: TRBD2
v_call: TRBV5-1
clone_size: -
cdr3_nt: TGCGCCAGCAGCTTGGAGGGCGGGAGAGATACGCAGTATTTT
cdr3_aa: CASSLEGGRDTQYF

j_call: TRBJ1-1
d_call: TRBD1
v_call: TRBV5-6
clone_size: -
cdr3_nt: TGTGCCAGCAGCTTGGTCGGGACAGCGATGACGGGCACTGAAGCTTTCTTT
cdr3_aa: CASSLVGTAMTGTEAFF

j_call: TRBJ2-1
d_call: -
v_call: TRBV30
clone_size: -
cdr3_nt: TGTGCCTGGAGTGCCCGGGGACTTCTGGGGAGAAATGAGCAGTTCTTC
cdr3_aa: CAWSARGLLGRNEQFF

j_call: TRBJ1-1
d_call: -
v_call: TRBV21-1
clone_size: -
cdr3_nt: TGTGCCAGCAGCAATAAGGGGCGAGGGACAGGGGTTACTGAAGCTTTCTTT
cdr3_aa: CASSNKGRGTGVTEAFF

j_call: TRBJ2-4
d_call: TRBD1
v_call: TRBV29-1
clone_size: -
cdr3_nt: TGCAGCGTGGCCGGGACAGACAAAAACATTCAGTACTTC
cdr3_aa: CSVAGTDKNIQYF

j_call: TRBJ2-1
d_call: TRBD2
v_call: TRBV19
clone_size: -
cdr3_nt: TGTGCCAGTAGGTCCGGGACTACCTTCTATAATGAGCAGTTCTTC
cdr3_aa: CASRSGTTFYNEQFF

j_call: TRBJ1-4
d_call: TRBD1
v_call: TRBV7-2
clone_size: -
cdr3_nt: TGTGCCAGCAGCTTAGTTGCGCGAGGGGGCCTAAGTCAGAATGAAAAACTGTTTTTT
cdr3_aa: CASSLVARGGLSQNEKLFF

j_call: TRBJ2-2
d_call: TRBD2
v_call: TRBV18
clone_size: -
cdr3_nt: TGTGCCAGCTCACCACCCGGGACTAGCTCCAGCACCGGGGAGCTGTTTTTT
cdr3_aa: CASSPPGTSSSTGELFF

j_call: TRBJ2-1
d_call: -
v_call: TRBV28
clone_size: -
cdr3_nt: TGTGCCAGCAGTTTATTACGGGAGCAGTTCTTC
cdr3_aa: CASSLLREQFF

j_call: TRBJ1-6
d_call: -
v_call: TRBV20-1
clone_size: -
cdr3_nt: TGCAGTGCTAGTCTTAGGGACTGGGCAAATTCACCCCTCCACTTT
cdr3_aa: CSASLRDWANSPLHF

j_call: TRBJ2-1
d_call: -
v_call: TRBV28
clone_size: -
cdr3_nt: TGTGCCAGCAGTCACGTACAGGTAAATGAGCAGTTCTTC
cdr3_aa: CASSHVQVNEQFF

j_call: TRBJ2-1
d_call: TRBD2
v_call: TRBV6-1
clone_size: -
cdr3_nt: TGTGCCAGCAGTGAAACTAGCGGGGGGGCATACAATGAGCAGTTCTTC
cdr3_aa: CASSETSGGAYNEQFF

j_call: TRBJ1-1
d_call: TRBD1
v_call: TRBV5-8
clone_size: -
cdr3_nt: TGTGCCAGCAGTCTTCCGGGACAGCCTACTGAAGCTTTCTTT
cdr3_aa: CASSLPGQPTEAFF

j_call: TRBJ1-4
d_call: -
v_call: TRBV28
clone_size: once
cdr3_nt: TGTGCCAGCAAAAACAGTGGGACTAATGAAAAACTGTTTTTT
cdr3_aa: CASKNSGTNEKLFF

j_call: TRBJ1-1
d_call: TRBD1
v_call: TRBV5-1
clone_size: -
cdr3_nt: TGCGCCAGCAGCTTGTTGCAGGGGGCTCTTAATGAAGCTTTCTTT
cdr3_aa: CASSLLQGALNEAFF

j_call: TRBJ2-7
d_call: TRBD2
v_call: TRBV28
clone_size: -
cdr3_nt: TGTGCCAGCAGTTCCCCCCGGGGGGGGGAGCGCGAGCAGTACTTC
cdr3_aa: CASSSPRGGEREQYF

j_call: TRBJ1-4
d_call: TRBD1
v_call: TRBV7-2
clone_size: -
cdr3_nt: TGTGCCAGCAGCTTAGTTGGTCAGGGGGCAACTAATGAAAAACTGTTTTTT
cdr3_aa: CASSLVGQGATNEKLFF

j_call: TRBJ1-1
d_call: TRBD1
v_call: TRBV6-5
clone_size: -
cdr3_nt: TGTGCCAGCACCCCCCTTTGGACAGGGAAGACTGAAGCTTTCTTT
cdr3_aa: CASTPLWTGKTEAFF

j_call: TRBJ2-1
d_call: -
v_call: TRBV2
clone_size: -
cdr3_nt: TGTGCCAGCAACCCGCGGCATGAGCAGTTCTTC
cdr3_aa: CASNPRHEQFF

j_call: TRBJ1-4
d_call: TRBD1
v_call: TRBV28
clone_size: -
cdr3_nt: TGTGCCAGCAGTAACCGGGACAGGGATGAAAAACTGTTTTTT
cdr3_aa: CASSNRDRDEKLFF